A selection of T cell receptor beta chains follows, all from one sample in a study of a mutant IDH1 vaccine in newly diagnosed glioma. Which antigens these TCRs recognize remains unknown. Sequenced by immunoSEQ multiplex PCR; TCRdb stores in-frame clones only, minus some. The sample shows approximately 21,000 clones, about nine tenths of them seen only once. Specimen: PBMCs, collected from a glioma patient whose treatment included an IDH1 peptide vaccine. The receptor set was obtained from a woman aged 40 to 49 with glioma. The CDR3 runs from the conserved cysteine through the conserved F or W. D genes are given only for firm matches. Expanded clones get a size class; other rows say once, few or many, or leave the size out.

v_gene	d_gene	abundance	j_gene	CDR3aa	CDR3nt
TRBV2	TRBD1	-	TRBJ2-7	CASSEQGASYEQYF	TGTGCCAGCAGTGAACAGGGGGCTAGTTACGAGCAGTACTTC
TRBV5-1	-	-	TRBJ2-2	CASSVSLANTGELFF	TGCGCCAGCAGCGTCTCGTTAGCGAACACCGGGGAGCTGTTTTTT
TRBV7-8	-	-	TRBJ2-7	CASSLTASYEQYF	TGTGCCAGCAGCTTAACGGCCTCCTACGAGCAGTACTTC
TRBV5-1	TRBD1	-	TRBJ1-1	CASSFGTGKRNTEAFF	TGCGCCAGCAGCTTCGGGACAGGAAAAAGGAACACTGAAGCTTTCTTT
TRBV9	-	-	TRBJ2-7	CASSVSSGSYEQYF	TGTGCCAGCAGCGTTTCCAGTGGTTCCTACGAGCAGTACTTC
TRBV6-5	TRBD1	-	TRBJ2-7	CASSYDRGNEQYF	TGTGCCAGCAGTTACGACAGGGGAAACGAGCAGTACTTC
TRBV6-1	TRBD1	-	TRBJ1-2	CASSGRTGGYGYTF	TGTGCCAGCAGTGGGAGGACAGGGGGCTATGGCTACACCTTC
TRBV7-2	TRBD2	-	TRBJ2-3	CASSLTSGGGGNTDTQYF	TGTGCCAGCAGCTTAACGAGTGGTGGCGGGGGGAACACAGATACGCAGTATTTT
TRBV6-1	TRBD1	-	TRBJ1-5	CASSDQGGSGQPQHF	TGTGCCAGCAGTGATCAGGGGGGAAGCGGACAGCCCCAGCATTTT
TRBV5-4	-	-	TRBJ2-6	CASSYDSPSSSGANVLTF	TGTGCCAGCAGCTATGACAGTCCCAGCTCCTCTGGGGCCAACGTCCTGACTTTC
TRBV6-1	-	-	TRBJ2-4	CASSEALGGAGGNIQYF	TGTGCCAGCAGTGAAGCGCTTGGTGGGGCCGGGGGAAACATTCAGTACTTC
TRBV5-1	TRBD2	-	TRBJ2-2	CASRYLAGGPAGELFF	TGCGCCAGCAGATATCTAGCGGGGGGGCCCGCCGGGGAGCTGTTTTTT
TRBV7-8	TRBD2	-	TRBJ2-3	CASSPQAGTVPDTQYF	TGTGCCAGCAGCCCCCAAGCGGGAACGGTCCCAGATACGCAGTATTTT
TRBV6-5	TRBD1	-	TRBJ1-2	CASSYSSGTGYGYTF	TGTGCCAGCAGTTACTCTTCCGGGACAGGGTATGGCTACACCTTC
TRBV4-1	-	-	TRBJ1-5	CASSQDWAGNQPQHF	TGCGCCAGCAGCCAAGACTGGGCGGGGAATCAGCCCCAGCATTTT
TRBV4-1	-	-	TRBJ1-5	CASSPQGLSNQPQHF	TGCGCCAGCAGCCCCCAGGGACTGAGCAATCAGCCCCAGCATTTT
TRBV7-2	-	-	TRBJ2-6	CASSSVSGANVLTF	TGTGCCAGCAGTTCAGTCTCTGGGGCCAACGTCCTGACTTTC
TRBV4-3	-	-	TRBJ2-7	CASSKSGHNSYEQYF	TGCGCCAGCAGCAAATCGGGACACAACTCCTACGAGCAGTACTTC
TRBV2	-	-	TRBJ1-2	CASSIYGYTF	TGTGCCAGCAGCATTTATGGCTACACCTTC
TRBV4-1	TRBD2	-	TRBJ2-7	CASSQERRLASYEQYF	TGCGCCAGCAGCCAAGAGAGGAGACTAGCGAGCTACGAGCAGTACTTC
TRBV7-9	-	-	TRBJ1-1	CASSLTGESTEAFF	TGTGCCAGCAGCTTAACGGGGGAAAGCACTGAAGCTTTCTTT
TRBV15	TRBD1	once	TRBJ1-6	CATSSGTGGRGPHNSPLHF	TGTGCCACCAGCAGTGGAACGGGTGGCAGGGGGCCTCATAATTCACCCCTCCACTTT
TRBV30	-	-	TRBJ2-7	CAWSFGGSQGEQYF	TGTGCCTGGAGTTTTGGAGGGAGCCAGGGAGAGCAGTACTTC
TRBV15	TRBD1	-	TRBJ1-2	CATSVHRGSYGYTF	TGTGCCACCAGCGTCCACAGGGGTAGCTATGGCTACACCTTC
TRBV6-6	TRBD1	-	TRBJ2-1	CASSYEGQGDNEQFF	TGTGCCAGCAGTTACGAGGGACAGGGCGACAATGAGCAGTTCTTC
TRBV7-9	TRBD2	-	TRBJ2-5	CASSRGGLETQYF	TGTGCCAGCAGCCGGGGGGGCCTTGAGACCCAGTACTTC
TRBV5-1	TRBD1	-	TRBJ1-1	CASSPGTVNTEAFF	TGCGCCAGCAGCCCTGGGACAGTGAACACTGAAGCTTTCTTT
TRBV13	-	-	TRBJ2-3	CASTNQFRERAQYF	TGTGCCAGCACCAACCAGTTCCGGGAGAGGGCGCAGTATTTT
TRBV6-1	-	-	TRBJ2-5	CASSHPPGTGETQYF	TGTGCCAGCAGCCACCCTCCGGGGACGGGAGAGACCCAGTACTTC
TRBV28	TRBD1	-	TRBJ1-1	CASLTGTGRTEAFF	TGTGCCAGTCTAACCGGGACAGGACGCACTGAAGCTTTCTTT
TRBV5-8	TRBD1	-	TRBJ2-1	CASSLGQGSYNEQFF	TGTGCCAGCAGCTTGGGACAGGGTTCCTACAATGAGCAGTTCTTC
TRBV7-9	-	-	TRBJ1-1	CASSLTGQDAFF	TGTGCCAGCAGCTTAACCGGACAAGACGCTTTCTTT
TRBV7-8	-	-	TRBJ1-2	CASSVGGGGYGYTF	TGTGCCAGCAGCGTCGGCGGGGGCGGCTATGGCTACACCTTC
TRBV5-1	-	-	TRBJ1-5	CASSLGGPQPQHF	TGCGCCAGCAGCTTGGGGGGGCCTCAGCCCCAGCATTTT
TRBV2	TRBD1	-	TRBJ1-5	CASSERGQGRGQPQHF	TGTGCCAGCAGCGAGAGAGGACAGGGGAGAGGACAGCCCCAGCATTTT
TRBV4-3	-	-	TRBJ2-1	CASSQAAGFYNEQFF	TGCGCCAGCAGCCAAGCGGCAGGGTTCTACAATGAGCAGTTCTTC
TRBV30	-	-	TRBJ2-7	CAWQGPPYYEQYF	TGTGCCTGGCAGGGGCCCCCTTACTACGAGCAGTACTTC
TRBV7-9	-	-	TRBJ1-2	CASSLVWPEGGYTF	TGTGCCAGCAGCTTAGTCTGGCCCGAGGGTGGCTACACCTTC
TRBV6-5	-	-	TRBJ2-3	CASSHQSAPTDTQYF	TGTGCCAGCAGTCACCAGTCGGCACCCACAGATACGCAGTATTTT
TRBV6-6	-	-	TRBJ1-6	CASSYSDTGSPLHF	TGTGCCAGCAGTTACTCGGACACAGGGTCACCCCTCCACTTT
TRBV28	-	once	TRBJ2-7	CASIGFGNYEQYF	TGTGCCAGCATTGGTTTCGGCAACTACGAGCAGTACTTC
TRBV4-2	-	-	TRBJ1-1	CASSQDGRGNTEAFF	TGTGCCAGCAGCCAAGATGGCCGGGGGAACACTGAAGCTTTCTTT
TRBV6-1	-	-	TRBJ2-3	CASSGFTDTQYF	TGTGCCAGCAGTGGCTTCACAGATACGCAGTATTTT
TRBV6-5	TRBD1	-	TRBJ1-1	CASSRGQLMNTEAFF	TGTGCCAGCAGCCGGGGACAGCTAATGAACACTGAAGCTTTCTTT
TRBV7-2	-	-	TRBJ1-2	CASSLRSYGYTF	TGTGCCAGCAGCTTAAGATCGTATGGCTACACCTTC
TRBV7-9	-	-	TRBJ1-5	CASSLSSQPQHF	TGTGCCAGCAGCTTATCTAGTCAGCCCCAGCATTTT